Each of the 2 T cell receptor beta chains below was sequenced from the same sample in a study of prognosis after radiotherapy for stage I lung cancer. The study amplified the TCR beta CDR3 region from genomic DNA. This amplification was carried out by two rounds of multiplex PCR. With primers specific to each TRBV and TRBJ gene, the first-round PCR was performed. MiXCR, run by TCRdb on the multiplex PCR reads, gives a single entry per CDR3 protein. The sample holds around 27,000 distinct CDR3 sequences, less than 40% seen once. The sample in question was PBMCs, obtained before or after stereotactic body radiation therapy (not recorded which). The receptors come from a donor aged 50 or older with non-small cell lung cancer.

This clonotype was counted many times. This sequence joins TRBV20-1 and TRBJ2-7; no clear D gene. This CDR3 region has 12 residues. Germline V gene lookup returns CDR1 DFQATT and CDR2 SNEGSKA (reference sequence). The V gene lost 6 bases and the J gene lost 3 bases, with 12 bases spanning the gap. CDR3 protein: CSASLPNYEQYF. The CDR3 DNA follows: TGCAGTGCCAGCCTACCTAACTACGAGCAGTACTTC.

This clonotype has ten or more counts. This chain connects TRBV19 to TRBJ2-2; maybe TRBD2 (6 bases). The CDR3 runs to 16 residues. V gave up 9 bases and J gave up 1 base, with 18 bases separating them. Germline V CDR1 and CDR2: LNHDA, SQIVND (reference sequence). DNA of the CDR3: TGTGCCAGCAGGGACGCGGGGCGGGAGAACACCGGGGAGCTGTTTTTT. This encodes CASRDAGRENTGELFF.